This TCR beta chain was recovered during a study of OX40 agonist ivuxolimab in advanced cancers. For the study at large: A male proportion of about 84% was recorded, with mean age around 64 years and range roughly 20 to 85.

Method: immunoSEQ multiplex PCR; TCRdb's copy keeps in-frame clones and lacks some. The data hold 50,000 to 65,000 clones, with approximately 88% observed a single time. Comments on this clone: What it recognizes is unknown.

V was pared by 10 bases and J by 2 bases, with 12 bases between. CDR3 size: 14 residues. CDR1 and CDR2 (germline): MGHRA, YSYEKL. Whole-study findings and limits: Mean expanded clone counts were higher in CD8+ than CD4+ T cells.

The receptor comes from an adult with an advanced solid tumor such as melanoma, head and neck, liver or kidney cancer. The sample here was CD4+ or CD8+ T cells sorted from blood, taken in a trial of the OX40 agonist ivuxolimab. The chain joins TRBV4-1 to TRBJ2-6; tentatively, D is TRBD1 (5 bases). The CDR3 nucleotides are TGCGCCACCCGAAGGGGAACTGGGGCCAACGTCCTGACTTTC. It is translated as CATRRGTGANVLTF.